This entry lists 7 T cell receptor beta chains sequenced from one sample in a study of shared clonotypes between healthy human individuals. Naive CD8 populations comprised CD45RO-negative cells positively selected for CCR7, excluding terminally differentiated effector memory CD45RA+ cells. Produced via immunoSEQ multiplex PCR; TCRdb's table is partial and in-frame only. The sample records roughly 2,000,000 clones, approximately 92% being singletons. Material for sequencing was naive CD8+ T cells from PBMCs. The receptor set was obtained from a man between 18 and 29 years old in good health. Some clones in this sample may be carry-over from other donors' samples.

The chain carries TRBV7-2 and TRBJ2-5; no definite D call. Germline loops: CDR1 SGHTA, CDR2 FQGNSA. Trimming stripped 2 bases from V and 6 bases from J, with 13 bases between. This CDR3 region has 14 residues. The CDR3 here is CASSLNYQSKTQYF. The CDR3 DNA reads as TGTGCCAGCAGCTTAAACTACCAGTCGAAGACCCAGTACTTC.

This rearrangement joins TRBV27 to TRBJ2-7; 7 bases line up with TRBD1. The V and J ends lost 6 bases and 3 bases, in that order; junction bases with no gene match: 8. Germline V gives CDR1 MNHEY, CDR2 SMNVEV (reference sequence). This CDR3 region has 14 residues. The CDR3 DNA reads as TGTGCCAGCAGCCCCCTTGGACAGGACTACGAGCAGTACTTC. Protein: CASSPLGQDYEQYF.

The CDR3 is CASSADSLNTEAFF. The CDR3 DNA reads TGTGCCAGCAGCGCCGACAGCCTGAACACTGAAGCTTTCTTT. This sequence joins TRBV9 and TRBJ1-1; a weak D match, TRBD1 (5 bases). V gave up 3 bases and J gave up 0 bases, with 9 bases separating them. Germline values: CDR1 SGDLS, CDR2 YYNGEE. The length of the CDR3 is 14 residues.

Points on this clone: At the DNA level, this CDR3 is encoded by other sequences in the same sample as well. This chain links TRBV6-1 with TRBJ2-7; D unresolved. This CDR3 comprises 11 residues. With 6 bases removed from V and 2 bases from J, the gap between germline ends came to 5 bases. CDR1 and CDR2 (germline): MNHNS, SASEGT. This chain's CDR3 is CASRETYEQYF. DNA for the CDR3: TGTGCCAGCAGGGAAACCTACGAGCAGTACTTC.

The chain has TRBV27 and TRBJ2-2, with unresolved D. The length of the CDR3 is 14 residues. Germline V gives CDR1 MNHEY, CDR2 SMNVEV (reference sequence). The V gene lost 8 bases and the J gene lost 4 bases, with 14 bases spanning the gap. The CDR3 region is CASRWSGRTGELFF. CDR3 nucleotides: TGTGCCAGCCGTTGGAGTGGGCGCACCGGGGAGCTGTTTTTT.

CDR3 DNA: TGCGCCAGCAGCCTGGACAGAACAGGAACAATCTATGGCTACACCTTC. It yields the protein CASSLDRTGTIYGYTF. The chain has TRBV5-1 and TRBJ1-2; TRBD1 is a possible D gene (6 bases). The CDR3 totals 16 residues. The V and J ends lost 4 bases and 4 bases respectively, with 20 bases between them. The germline gives CDR1 SGHRS, CDR2 YFSETQ.

The CDR3 region is CASSTPTRGYYEQYF. CDR3 DNA: TGTGCCAGTAGTACTCCAACAAGGGGATACTACGAGCAGTACTTC. V usage is TRBV19 and J usage is TRBJ2-7; weak D call: TRBD1 (5 bases). The CDR3 covers 15 residues. CDR1 is LNHDA and CDR2 is SQIVND in the germline V gene (reference sequence). Between the trimmed V and J ends, which lost 4 bases and 3 bases, there was a span of 16 bases.